These T cell receptor beta chains were read from a single sample in a study of cytomegalovirus exposure and HLA in healthy donors. Produced via immunoSEQ multiplex PCR; TCRdb's table is partial and in-frame only. The sample gives some 90,000 clones, roughly 72% of which show up once; roughly 0.6% is in the top ten. The sequenced material came from PBMCs. The receptor set was obtained from a man aged 25 to 40 in good health and CMV-seronegative. CDR3s include the opening cysteine and the closing phenylalanine or tryptophan. Fields, in order: CDR3 protein, V gene.

CDR3: CASSQQDRAGEQYF; V: TRBV4-3
CDR3: CASSRQGGEKLFF; V: TRBV4-3
CDR3: CSVYRDYLGEQFF; V: TRBV29-1
CDR3: CASSVAGTRDGEQFF; V: TRBV9
CDR3: CASSASGTGDEKLFF; V: TRBV9
CDR3: CASLRGPYSNQPQHF; V: TRBV6-1
CDR3: CASATRGNEQFF; V: TRBV12-5
CDR3: CASSSQITGNEQFF; V: TRBV7-3
CDR3: CASSPPQREVTEAFF; V: TRBV7-9
CDR3: CASSPRPGDPNYGYTF; V: TRBV7-9
CDR3: CASSLKRGNEQFF; V: TRBV13
CDR3: CASSDGGGYGYTF; V: TRBV10-2
CDR3: CASGIQPNTEAFF; V: TRBV5-1
CDR3: CASSDPQGVVQPQHF; V: TRBV2
CDR3: CASSLGLNQPQHF; V: TRBV7-2
CDR3: CASSVSQWGLAASTDTQYF; V: TRBV9